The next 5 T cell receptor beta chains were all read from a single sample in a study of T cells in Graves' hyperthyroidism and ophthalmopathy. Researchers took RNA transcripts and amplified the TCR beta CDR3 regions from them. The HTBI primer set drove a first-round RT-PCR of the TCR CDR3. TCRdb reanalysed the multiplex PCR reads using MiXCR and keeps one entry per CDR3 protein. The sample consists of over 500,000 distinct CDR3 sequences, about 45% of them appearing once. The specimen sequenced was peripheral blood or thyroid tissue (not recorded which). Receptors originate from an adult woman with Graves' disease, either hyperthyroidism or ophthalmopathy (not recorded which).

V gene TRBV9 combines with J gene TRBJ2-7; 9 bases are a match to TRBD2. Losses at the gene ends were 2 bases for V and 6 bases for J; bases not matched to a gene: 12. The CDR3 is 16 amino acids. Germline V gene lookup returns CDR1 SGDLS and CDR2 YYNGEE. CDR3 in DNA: TGTGCCAGCAGCGTGGGCGTTAGCGGGAGACCCGTCGAGCAGTACTTC. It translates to CASSVGVSGRPVEQYF.

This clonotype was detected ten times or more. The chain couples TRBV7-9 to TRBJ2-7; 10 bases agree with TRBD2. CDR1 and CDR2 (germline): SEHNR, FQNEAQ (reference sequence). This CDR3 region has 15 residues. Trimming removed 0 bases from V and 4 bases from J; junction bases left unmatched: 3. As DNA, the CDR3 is TGTGCCAGCAGCTTAGCCGAAGCGGGAGGGTACGAGCAGTACTTC. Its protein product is CASSLAEAGGYEQYF.

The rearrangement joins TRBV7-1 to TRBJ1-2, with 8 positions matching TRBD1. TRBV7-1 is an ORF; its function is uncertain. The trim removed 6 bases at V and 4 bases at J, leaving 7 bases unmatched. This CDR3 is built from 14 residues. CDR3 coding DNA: TGTGCCAGCAGGGGACAGGCAACCCCCTATGGCTACACCTTC. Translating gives CASRGQATPYGYTF.

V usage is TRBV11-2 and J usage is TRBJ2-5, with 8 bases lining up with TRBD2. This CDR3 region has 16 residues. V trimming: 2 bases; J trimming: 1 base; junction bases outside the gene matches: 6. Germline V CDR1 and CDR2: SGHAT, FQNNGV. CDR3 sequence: CASSLYGGRSQETQYF. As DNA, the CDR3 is TGTGCCAGCAGCTTATATGGCGGGAGGTCCCAAGAGACCCAGTACTTC. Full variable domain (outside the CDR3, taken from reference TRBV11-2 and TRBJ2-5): EAGVAQSPRYKIIEKRQSVAFWCNPISGHATLYWYQQILGQGPKLLIQFQNNGVVDDSQLPKDRFSAERLKGVDSTLKIQPAKLEDSAVYLCASSLYGGRSQETQYFGPGTRLLVL.

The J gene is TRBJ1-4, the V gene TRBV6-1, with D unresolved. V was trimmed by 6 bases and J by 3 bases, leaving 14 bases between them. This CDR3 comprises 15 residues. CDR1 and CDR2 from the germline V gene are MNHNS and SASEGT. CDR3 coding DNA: TGTGCCAGCAGCCGCCTCCGGGCGGCTAATGAAAAACTGTTTTTT. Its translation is CASSRLRAANEKLFF.